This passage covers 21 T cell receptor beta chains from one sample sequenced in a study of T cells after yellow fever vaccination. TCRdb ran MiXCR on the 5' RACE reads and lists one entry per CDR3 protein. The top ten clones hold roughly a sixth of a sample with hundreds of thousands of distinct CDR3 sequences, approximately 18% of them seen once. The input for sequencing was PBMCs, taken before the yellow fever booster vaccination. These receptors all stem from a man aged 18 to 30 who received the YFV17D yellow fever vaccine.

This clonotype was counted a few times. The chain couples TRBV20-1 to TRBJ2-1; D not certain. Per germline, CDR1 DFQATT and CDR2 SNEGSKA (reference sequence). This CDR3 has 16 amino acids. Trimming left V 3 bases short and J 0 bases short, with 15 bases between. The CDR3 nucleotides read TGCAGTGCTAGCCTTTTCGGCTTAAGCTCCTACAATGAGCAGTTCTTC. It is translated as CSASLFGLSSYNEQFF.

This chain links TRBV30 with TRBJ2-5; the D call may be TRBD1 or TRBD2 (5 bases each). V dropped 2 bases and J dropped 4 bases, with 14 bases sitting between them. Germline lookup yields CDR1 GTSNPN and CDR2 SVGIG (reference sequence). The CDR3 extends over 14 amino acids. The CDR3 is CAWSWGAGSETQYF. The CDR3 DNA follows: TGTGCCTGGAGTTGGGGCGCGGGTTCAGAGACCCAGTACTTC.

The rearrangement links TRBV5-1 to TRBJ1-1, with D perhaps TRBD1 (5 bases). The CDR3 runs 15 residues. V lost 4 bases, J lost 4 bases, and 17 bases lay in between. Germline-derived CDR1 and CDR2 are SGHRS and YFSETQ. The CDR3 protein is CASSHNGGGGTEAFF. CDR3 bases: TGCGCCAGCAGCCACAATGGGGGTGGTGGCACTGAAGCTTTCTTT.

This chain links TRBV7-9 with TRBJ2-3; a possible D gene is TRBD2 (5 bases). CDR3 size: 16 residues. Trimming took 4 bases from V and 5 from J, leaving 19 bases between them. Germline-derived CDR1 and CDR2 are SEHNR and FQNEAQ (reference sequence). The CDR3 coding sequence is TGTGCCAGCAGCTCCGGGCGGTCGGGGTGGAGAGATACGCAGTATTTT. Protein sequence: CASSSGRSGWRDTQYF.

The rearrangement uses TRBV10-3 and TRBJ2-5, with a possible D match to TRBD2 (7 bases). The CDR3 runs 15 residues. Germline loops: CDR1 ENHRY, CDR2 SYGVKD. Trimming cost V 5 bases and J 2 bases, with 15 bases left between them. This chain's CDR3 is CAISFGGARQETQYF. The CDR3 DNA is TGTGCCATCAGTTTTGGGGGGGCGAGACAAGAGACCCAGTACTTC.

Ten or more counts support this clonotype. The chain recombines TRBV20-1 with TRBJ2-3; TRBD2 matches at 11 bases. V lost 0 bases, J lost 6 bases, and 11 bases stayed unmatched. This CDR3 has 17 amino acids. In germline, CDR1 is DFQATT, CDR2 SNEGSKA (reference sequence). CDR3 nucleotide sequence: TGCAGTGCTAGAGATCCGGGTAGCGGGGGGGCCGCGGATACGCAGTATTTT. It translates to CSARDPGSGGAADTQYF.

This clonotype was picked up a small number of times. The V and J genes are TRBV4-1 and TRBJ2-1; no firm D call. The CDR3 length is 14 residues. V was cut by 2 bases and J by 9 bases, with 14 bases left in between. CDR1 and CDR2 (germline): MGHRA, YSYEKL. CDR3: CASSQSPRPLEQFF. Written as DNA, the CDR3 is TGCGCCAGCAGCCAATCCCCACGTCCCCTTGAGCAGTTCTTC.

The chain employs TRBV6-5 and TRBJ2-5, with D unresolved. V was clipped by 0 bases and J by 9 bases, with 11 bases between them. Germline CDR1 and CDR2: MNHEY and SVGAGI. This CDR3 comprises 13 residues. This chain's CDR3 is CASSYSILGPQYF. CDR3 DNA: TGTGCCAGCAGTTACTCGATACTCGGGCCCCAGTACTTC.

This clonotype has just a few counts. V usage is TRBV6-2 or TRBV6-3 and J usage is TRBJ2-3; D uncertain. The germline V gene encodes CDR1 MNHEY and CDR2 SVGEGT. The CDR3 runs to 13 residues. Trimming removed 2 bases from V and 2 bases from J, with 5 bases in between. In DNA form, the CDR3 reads TGTGCCAGCAGTTACAGGGACACAGATACGCAGTATTTT. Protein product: CASSYRDTDTQYF.

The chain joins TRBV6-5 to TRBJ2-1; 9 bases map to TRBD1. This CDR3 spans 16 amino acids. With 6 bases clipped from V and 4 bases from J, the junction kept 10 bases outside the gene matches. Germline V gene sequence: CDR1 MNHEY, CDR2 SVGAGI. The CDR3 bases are TGTGCCAGCAGACTCTTCGGGACAGGGAGTTACAATGAGCAGTTCTTC. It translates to CASRLFGTGSYNEQFF.

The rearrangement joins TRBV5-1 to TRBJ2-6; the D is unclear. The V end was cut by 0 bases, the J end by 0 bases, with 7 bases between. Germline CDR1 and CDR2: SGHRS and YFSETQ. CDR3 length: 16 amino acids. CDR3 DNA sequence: TGCGCCAGCAGCTTGGAACAATCCTCTGGGGCCAACGTCCTGACTTTC. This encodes CASSLEQSSGANVLTF.

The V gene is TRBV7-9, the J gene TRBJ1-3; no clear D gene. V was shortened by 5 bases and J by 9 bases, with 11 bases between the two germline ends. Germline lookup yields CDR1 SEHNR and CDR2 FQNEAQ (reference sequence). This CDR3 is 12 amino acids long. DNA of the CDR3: TGTGCCAGCAGCCCCCCCGCGGGCACCATATATTTT. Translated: CASSPPAGTIYF.

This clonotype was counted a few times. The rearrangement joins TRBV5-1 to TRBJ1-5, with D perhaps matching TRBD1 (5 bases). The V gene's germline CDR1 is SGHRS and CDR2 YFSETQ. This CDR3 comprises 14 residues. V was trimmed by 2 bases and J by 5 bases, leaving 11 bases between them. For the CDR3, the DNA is TGCGCCAGCAGCTTAAAAGGGGACGATCAGCCCCAGCATTTT. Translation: CASSLKGDDQPQHF.

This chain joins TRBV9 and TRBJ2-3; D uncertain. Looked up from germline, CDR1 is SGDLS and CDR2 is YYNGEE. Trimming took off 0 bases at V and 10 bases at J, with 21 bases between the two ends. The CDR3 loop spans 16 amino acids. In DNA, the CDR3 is TGTGCCAGCAGCGTAGGAGCCCAACCTGTAGATAGTGCGCAGTATTTT. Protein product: CASSVGAQPVDSAQYF.

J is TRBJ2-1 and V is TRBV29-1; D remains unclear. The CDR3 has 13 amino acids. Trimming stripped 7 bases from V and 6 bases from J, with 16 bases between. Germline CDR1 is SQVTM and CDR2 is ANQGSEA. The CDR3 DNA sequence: TGCAGCGGTCTCAGGCCTACGAGCAATGAGCAGTTCTTC. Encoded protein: CSGLRPTSNEQFF.

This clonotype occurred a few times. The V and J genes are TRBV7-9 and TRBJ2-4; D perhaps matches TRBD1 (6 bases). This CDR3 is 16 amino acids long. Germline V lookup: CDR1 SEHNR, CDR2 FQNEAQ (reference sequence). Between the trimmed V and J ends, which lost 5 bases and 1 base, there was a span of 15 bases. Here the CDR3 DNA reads TGTGCCAGCAGCAAGCGAACAGGGTTTGCCAAAAACATTCAGTACTTC. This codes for CASSKRTGFAKNIQYF.

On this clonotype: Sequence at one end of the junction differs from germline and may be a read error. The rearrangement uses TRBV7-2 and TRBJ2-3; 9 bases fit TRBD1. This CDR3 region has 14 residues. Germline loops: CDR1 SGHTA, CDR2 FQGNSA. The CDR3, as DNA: TGTGCCAGCAGCTTGGGGACAGGGACGTATACGCAGGATTTT. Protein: CASSLGTGTYTQDF.

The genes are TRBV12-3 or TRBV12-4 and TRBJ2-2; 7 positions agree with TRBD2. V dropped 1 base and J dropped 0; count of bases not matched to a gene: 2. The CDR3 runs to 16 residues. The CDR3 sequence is CASSLGLAANTGELFF. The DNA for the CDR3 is TGTGCCAGCAGTTTAGGACTAGCTGCGAACACCGGGGAGCTGTTTTTT.

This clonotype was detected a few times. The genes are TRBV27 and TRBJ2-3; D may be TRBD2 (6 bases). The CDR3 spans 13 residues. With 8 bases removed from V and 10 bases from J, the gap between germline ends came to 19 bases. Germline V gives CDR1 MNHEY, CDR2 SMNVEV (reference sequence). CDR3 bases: TGTGCCAGCGTTAGGACGAACGGGGGTCCGCAGTATTTT. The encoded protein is CASVRTNGGPQYF.

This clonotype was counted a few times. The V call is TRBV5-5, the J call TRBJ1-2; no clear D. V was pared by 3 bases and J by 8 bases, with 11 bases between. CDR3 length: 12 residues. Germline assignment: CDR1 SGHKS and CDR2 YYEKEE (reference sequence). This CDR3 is CASSYSERGYTF. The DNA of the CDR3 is TGTGCCAGCAGCTACTCCGAACGGGGCTACACCTTC.

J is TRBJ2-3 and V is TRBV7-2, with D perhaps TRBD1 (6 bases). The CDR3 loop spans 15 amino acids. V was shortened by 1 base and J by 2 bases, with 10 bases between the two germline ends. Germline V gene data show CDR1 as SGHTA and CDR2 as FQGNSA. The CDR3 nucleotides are TGTGCCAGCAGCTTAGAGGGGGTCCCCACAGATACGCAGTATTTT. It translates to CASSLEGVPTDTQYF.